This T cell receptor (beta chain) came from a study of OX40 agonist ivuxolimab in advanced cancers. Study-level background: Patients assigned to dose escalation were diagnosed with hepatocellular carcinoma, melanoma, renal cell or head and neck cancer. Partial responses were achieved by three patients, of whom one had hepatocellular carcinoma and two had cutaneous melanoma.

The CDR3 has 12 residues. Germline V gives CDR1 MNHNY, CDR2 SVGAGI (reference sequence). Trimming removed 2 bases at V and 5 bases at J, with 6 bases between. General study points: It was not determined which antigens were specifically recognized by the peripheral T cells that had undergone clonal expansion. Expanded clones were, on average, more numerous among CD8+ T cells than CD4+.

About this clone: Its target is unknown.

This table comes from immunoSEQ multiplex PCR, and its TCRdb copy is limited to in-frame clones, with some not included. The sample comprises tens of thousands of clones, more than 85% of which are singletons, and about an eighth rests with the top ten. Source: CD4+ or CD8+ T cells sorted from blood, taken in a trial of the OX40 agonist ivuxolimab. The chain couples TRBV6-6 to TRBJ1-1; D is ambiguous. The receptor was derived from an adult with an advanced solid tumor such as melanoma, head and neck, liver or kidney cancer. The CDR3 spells CASSYGLTEAFF. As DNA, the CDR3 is TGTGCCAGCAGTTACGGGTTAACTGAAGCTTTCTTT.